Many counts were recorded for the clone carrying this T cell receptor beta chain. The data stem from a study of neurological immune-mediated disorders. Time point here: longitudinal time-point 1 (baseline). 5'RACE with 10-nucleotide random UMIs generated the cDNA. TCRdb passed the 5' RACE reads through MiXCR, listing each CDR3 protein once. This sample has tens of thousands of distinct CDR3 sequences, with roughly a tenth found just once. The V gene's germline CDR1 is ENHRY and CDR2 SYGVKD. The CDR3 is 14 residues long. V lost 6 bases, J lost 3 bases, and 6 bases stayed unmatched. The source of this sequence is a man between 25 and 39 years old in good health. The genes are TRBV10-3 and TRBJ2-5, with TRBD1 matching 8 bases. The specimen was PBMCs. The CDR3 here is CAISDGQGEETQYF. The CDR3 DNA reads TGTGCCATCAGCGATGGACAGGGAGAAGAGACCCAGTACTTC.